A selection of T cell receptor beta chains follows, all from one sample in a study of blood T cell repertoires in COVID-19. The data were produced by immunoSEQ multiplex PCR, yet TCRdb's version contains in-frame clones alone and is incomplete. The data contain approximately 66,000 clones, 73% of them singletons. Sequencing was performed on peripheral blood. These receptor sequences come from a man aged 55 to 69 with acute or convalescent COVID-19. Each CDR3 is given with its conserved first and last residue. A D gene is named only where the DNA matches it firmly. Some rows have no size entry. The others give once, few or many, or a class for an expanded clone.

clone size: -; J gene: TRBJ2-2; D gene: -; V gene: TRBV10-3; CDR3 DNA: TGTGCCATCAGTGAGGGGTCCCCTTTGAGGGGGGGAGGTTCGAACACCGGGGAGCTGTTTTTT; CDR3 protein: CAISEGSPLRGGGSNTGELFF
clone size: -; J gene: TRBJ1-1; D gene: -; V gene: TRBV11-3; CDR3 DNA: TGTGCCAGCAGCTTAGAAGGGGCGACTGAAGCTTTCTTT; CDR3 protein: CASSLEGATEAFF
clone size: -; J gene: TRBJ2-6; D gene: TRBD1; V gene: TRBV6-4; CDR3 DNA: TGTGCCAGCAGTGGCGGGACAGGCCCTCTGGGGGCCAACGTCCTGACTTTC; CDR3 protein: CASSGGTGPLGANVLTF
clone size: few; J gene: TRBJ1-3; D gene: -; V gene: TRBV4-1; CDR3 DNA: TGCGCCAGCAGCCACGGGGTAGGTAGGGACTACTCTGGAAACACCATATATTTT; CDR3 protein: CASSHGVGRDYSGNTIYF
clone size: -; J gene: TRBJ2-5; D gene: TRBD2; V gene: TRBV27; CDR3 DNA: TGTGCCAGCAGCGAGATGACTAGCGGGAGTTACGAGACCCAGTACTTC; CDR3 protein: CASSEMTSGSYETQYF
clone size: -; J gene: TRBJ2-5; D gene: -; V gene: TRBV5-1; CDR3 DNA: TGCGCCAGCAGCTTGGGACAGGTGGAGACCCAGTACTTC; CDR3 protein: CASSLGQVETQYF
clone size: -; J gene: TRBJ2-3; D gene: TRBD1; V gene: TRBV3-1/TRBV3-2; CDR3 DNA: TGTGCCAGCAGCCAAGATAGGACAGGGAGTACGCAGTATTTT; CDR3 protein: CASSQDRTGSTQYF
clone size: -; J gene: TRBJ2-3; D gene: -; V gene: TRBV11-3; CDR3 DNA: TGTGCCAGCAGCCCTCGCCCACGACCGCAGGAGGCAGATACGCAGTATTTT; CDR3 protein: CASSPRPRPQEADTQYF
clone size: -; J gene: TRBJ2-3; D gene: TRBD1; V gene: TRBV5-4; CDR3 DNA: TGTGCCAGCAGCTTGGGGGCAGGGGGCGCAGAGGGCACAGATACGCAGTATTTT; CDR3 protein: CASSLGAGGAEGTDTQYF
clone size: -; J gene: TRBJ2-7; D gene: TRBD2; V gene: TRBV20-1; CDR3 DNA: TGCAGTGCTAGTGAGGCGGGAGTAGGGTACGAGCAGTACTTC; CDR3 protein: CSASEAGVGYEQYF
clone size: -; J gene: TRBJ2-7; D gene: -; V gene: TRBV23-1; CDR3 DNA: TGCGCCAGCAGTCCCCGTGGGGGGACTCCCTACGAGCAGTACTTC; CDR3 protein: CASSPRGGTPYEQYF
clone size: few; J gene: TRBJ1-4; D gene: -; V gene: TRBV9; CDR3 DNA: TGTGCCAGCAGCGTAGGACAGCACGGTGAAAAACTGTTTTTT; CDR3 protein: CASSVGQHGEKLFF
clone size: once; J gene: TRBJ2-2; D gene: TRBD1; V gene: TRBV7-8; CDR3 DNA: TGTGCCAGCAGCTCCTATGGGACAGGGTACACCGGGGAGCTGTTTTTT; CDR3 protein: CASSSYGTGYTGELFF
clone size: -; J gene: TRBJ1-5; D gene: -; V gene: TRBV7-8; CDR3 DNA: TGTGCCAGCAGCTTAGAATCATGGCCCCAGCATTTT; CDR3 protein: CASSLESWPQHF
clone size: -; J gene: TRBJ1-1; D gene: -; V gene: TRBV2; CDR3 DNA: TGTGCCAGCTCCGCGGGGTCCGCGGACACTGAAGCTTTCTTT; CDR3 protein: CASSAGSADTEAFF
clone size: -; J gene: TRBJ1-2; D gene: TRBD1; V gene: TRBV19; CDR3 DNA: TGTGCCAGTAGTAGACTTGGACAGGGGGTCTATGGCTACACCTTC; CDR3 protein: CASSRLGQGVYGYTF
clone size: -; J gene: TRBJ2-5; D gene: TRBD2; V gene: TRBV15; CDR3 DNA: TGTGCCACCAGCAGAGGGAATGTAGCGGGGGGATCCCAAGAGACCCAGTACTTC; CDR3 protein: CATSRGNVAGGSQETQYF
clone size: -; J gene: TRBJ2-1; D gene: -; V gene: TRBV4-1; CDR3 DNA: TGCGCCAGCAGCCAAGATGAGGGGAGGGGGTCCTACAATGAGCAGTTCTTC; CDR3 protein: CASSQDEGRGSYNEQFF
clone size: -; J gene: TRBJ1-1; D gene: TRBD1; V gene: TRBV5-4; CDR3 DNA: TGTGCCAGCAGGATACAGGGGGCCCAGAACACTGAAGCTTTCTTT; CDR3 protein: CASRIQGAQNTEAFF
clone size: -; J gene: TRBJ2-3; D gene: -; V gene: TRBV19; CDR3 DNA: TGTGCCAGTAGGGGGTCGGGACAACGCACAGATACGCAGTATTTT; CDR3 protein: CASRGSGQRTDTQYF